This TCR beta chain was sequenced in a study of response to subunit inactivated influenza vaccine (dated by TCRdb to about 2018). Background for the entire study: Deep quantitative profiling of the T cell receptor repertoire was used in the study to follow responses to a trivalent subunit inactivated influenza vaccine. General study outcomes and caveats: It was suggested by the authors that each seasonal influenza vaccination may recruit only a limited number of new T cells.

Receptors were amplified or captured by RT-PCR. Sequencing relied on an Illumina HiSeq 2500. TCRdb took the public reads, trimmed them with fastp at Q25, ran MiXCR for clone calling and kept in-frame beta chains. Here each entry gathers all rows of one CDR3 protein and keeps the most common genes and DNA. Recorded for this sample are hundreds of thousands of distinct CDR3 sequences; around 25% of them occurred a single time. 1.5% to 2% of the sample is in the top ten clones. This clonotype was counted a few times. What this receptor recognizes is not known. No base quality values were provided; no much bigger clone lies one nucleotide off. Specimen: CD4+ T cells sorted from PBMCs, collected roughly 5 days after vaccination. The receptor comes from a man in his fifties who received an inactivated influenza vaccine. Donor details come from another sample of the same person, matched by shared clones.

CDR3 region: CASSFSGGSGDTQYF. The bases are TGTGCCAGCAGTTTCTCAGGGGGGTCGGGAGATACGCAGTATTTT. The chain was built from TRBV12-3 or TRBV12-4 and TRBJ2-3; the D gene is perhaps TRBD1, from 7 matching bases. The CDR3 spans 15 residues, from the cysteine through the phenylalanine. This entry keeps only the CDR3 DNA: 45 bases, framed from base 1. V is pared back by 3 bases and J by 5 bases, with 15 bases lying between the germline termini.